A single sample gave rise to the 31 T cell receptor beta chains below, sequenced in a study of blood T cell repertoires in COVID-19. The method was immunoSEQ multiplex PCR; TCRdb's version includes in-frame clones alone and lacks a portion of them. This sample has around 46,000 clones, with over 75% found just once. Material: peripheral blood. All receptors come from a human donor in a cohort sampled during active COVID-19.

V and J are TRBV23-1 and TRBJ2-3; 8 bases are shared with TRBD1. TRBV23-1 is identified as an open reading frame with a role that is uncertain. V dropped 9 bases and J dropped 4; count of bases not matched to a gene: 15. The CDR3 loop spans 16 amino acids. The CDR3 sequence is CARVGPDRGHSDTQYF. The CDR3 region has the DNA TGCGCCAGGGTTGGTCCCGACAGGGGACATTCAGATACGCAGTATTTT.

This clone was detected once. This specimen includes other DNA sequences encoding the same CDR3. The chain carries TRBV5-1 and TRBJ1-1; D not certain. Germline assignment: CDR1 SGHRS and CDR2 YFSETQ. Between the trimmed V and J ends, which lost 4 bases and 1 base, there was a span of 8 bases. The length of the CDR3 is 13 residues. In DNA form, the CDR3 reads TGCGCCAGCAGCCCCAACAGGAACACTGAAGCTTTCTTT. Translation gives CASSPNRNTEAFF.

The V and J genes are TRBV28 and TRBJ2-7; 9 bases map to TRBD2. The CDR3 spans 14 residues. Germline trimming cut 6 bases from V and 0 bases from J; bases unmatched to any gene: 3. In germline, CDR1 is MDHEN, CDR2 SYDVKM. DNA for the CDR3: TGTGCCAGCAGGTCTAGCGGGACCTCCTACGAGCAGTACTTC. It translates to CASRSSGTSYEQYF.

The CDR3 here is CASSLHGGQYEQYF. The CDR3 region has the DNA TGTGCCAGCAGTTTACACGGGGGTCAGTACGAGCAGTACTTC. This chain uses TRBV27 with TRBJ2-7; D perhaps matches TRBD2 (6 bases). This CDR3 comprises 14 residues. V was pared by 2 bases and J by 4 bases, with 12 bases between. CDR1 and CDR2 from the germline V gene are MNHEY and SMNVEV (reference sequence).

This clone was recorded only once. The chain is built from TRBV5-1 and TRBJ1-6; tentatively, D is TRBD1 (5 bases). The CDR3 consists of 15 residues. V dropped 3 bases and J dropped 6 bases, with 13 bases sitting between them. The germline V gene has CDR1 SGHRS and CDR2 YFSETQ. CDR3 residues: CASSSSSGGNSPLHF. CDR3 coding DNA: TGCGCCAGCAGCTCTTCGTCGGGGGGTAATTCACCCCTCCACTTT.

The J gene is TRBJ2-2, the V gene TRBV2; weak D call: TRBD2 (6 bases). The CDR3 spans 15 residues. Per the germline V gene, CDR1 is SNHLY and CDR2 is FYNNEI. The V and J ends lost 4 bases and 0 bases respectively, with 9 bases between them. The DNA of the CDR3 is TGTGCCAGCAGTGCGCGGGGTCCGAACACCGGGGAGCTGTTTTTT. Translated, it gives CASSARGPNTGELFF.

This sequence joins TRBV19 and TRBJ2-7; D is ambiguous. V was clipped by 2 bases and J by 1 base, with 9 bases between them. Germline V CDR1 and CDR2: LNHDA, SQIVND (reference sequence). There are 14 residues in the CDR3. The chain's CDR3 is CASSISLQSYEQYF. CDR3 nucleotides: TGTGCCAGTAGTATATCTTTACAGTCCTACGAGCAGTACTTC.

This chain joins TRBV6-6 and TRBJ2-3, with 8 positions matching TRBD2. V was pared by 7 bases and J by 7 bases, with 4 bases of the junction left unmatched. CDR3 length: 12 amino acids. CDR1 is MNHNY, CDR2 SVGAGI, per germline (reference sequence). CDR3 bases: TGTGCCAGCACCCCGGGGGGGTATACGCAGTATTTT. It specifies CASTPGGYTQYF.

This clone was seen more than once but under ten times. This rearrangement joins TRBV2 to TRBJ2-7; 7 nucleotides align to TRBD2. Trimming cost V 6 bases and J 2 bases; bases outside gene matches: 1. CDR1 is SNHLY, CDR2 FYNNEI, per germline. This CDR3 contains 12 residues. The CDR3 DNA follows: TGTGCCAGCAGCGGGGGGACCTACGAGCAGTACTTC. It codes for CASSGGTYEQYF.

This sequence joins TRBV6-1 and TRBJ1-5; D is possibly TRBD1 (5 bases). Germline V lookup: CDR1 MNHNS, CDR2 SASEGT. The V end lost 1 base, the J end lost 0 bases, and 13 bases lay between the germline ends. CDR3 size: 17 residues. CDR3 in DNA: TGTGCCAGCAGTGAAGAAAGGGGCCGGTATAGCAATCAGCCCCAGCATTTT. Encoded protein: CASSEERGRYSNQPQHF.

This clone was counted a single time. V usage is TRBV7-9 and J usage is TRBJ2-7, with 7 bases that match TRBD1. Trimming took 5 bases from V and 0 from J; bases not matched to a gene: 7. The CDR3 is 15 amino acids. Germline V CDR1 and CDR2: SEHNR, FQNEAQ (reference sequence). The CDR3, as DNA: TGTGCCAGCAGCAACCGGGACAGAGGCTCCTACGAGCAGTACTTC. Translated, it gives CASSNRDRGSYEQYF.

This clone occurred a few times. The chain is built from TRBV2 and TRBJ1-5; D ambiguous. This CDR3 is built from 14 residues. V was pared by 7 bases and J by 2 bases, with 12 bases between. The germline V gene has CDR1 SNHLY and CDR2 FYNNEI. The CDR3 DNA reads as TGTGCCAGCACCGAGAATTATGGCAATCAGCCCCAGCATTTT. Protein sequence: CASTENYGNQPQHF.

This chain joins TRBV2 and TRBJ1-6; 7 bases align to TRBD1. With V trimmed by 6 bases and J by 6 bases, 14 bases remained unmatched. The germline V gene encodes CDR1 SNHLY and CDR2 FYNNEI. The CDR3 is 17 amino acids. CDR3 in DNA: TGTGCCAGCAGCGAGGACAGGCCATCCCTTGGTAATTCACCCCTCCACTTT. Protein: CASSEDRPSLGNSPLHF.

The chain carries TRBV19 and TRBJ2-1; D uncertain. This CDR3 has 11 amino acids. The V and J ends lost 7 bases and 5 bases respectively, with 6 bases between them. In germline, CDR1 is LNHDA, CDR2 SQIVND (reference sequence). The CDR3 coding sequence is TGTGCCAGTACCGAGAACAATGAGCAGTTCTTC. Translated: CASTENNEQFF.

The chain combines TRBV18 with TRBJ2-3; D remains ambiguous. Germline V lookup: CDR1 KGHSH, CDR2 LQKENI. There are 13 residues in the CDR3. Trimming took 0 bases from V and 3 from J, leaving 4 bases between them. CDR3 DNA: TGTGCCAGCTCACCACCGACAACAGATACGCAGTATTTT. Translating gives CASSPPTTDTQYF.

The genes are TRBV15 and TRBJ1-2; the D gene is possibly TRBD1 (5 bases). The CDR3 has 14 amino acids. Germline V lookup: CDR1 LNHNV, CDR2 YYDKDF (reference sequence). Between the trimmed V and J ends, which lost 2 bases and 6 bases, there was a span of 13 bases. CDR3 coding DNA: TGTGCCACCAGCAGACAGGGCCTTGGCGATGGCTACACCTTC. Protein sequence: CATSRQGLGDGYTF. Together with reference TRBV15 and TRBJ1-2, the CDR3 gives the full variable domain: DAMVIQNPRYQVTQFGKPVTLSCSQTLNHNVMYWYQQKSSQAPKLLFHYYDKDFNNEADTPDNFQSRRPNTSFCFLDIRSPGLGDTAMYLCATSRQGLGDGYTFGSGTRLTVV.

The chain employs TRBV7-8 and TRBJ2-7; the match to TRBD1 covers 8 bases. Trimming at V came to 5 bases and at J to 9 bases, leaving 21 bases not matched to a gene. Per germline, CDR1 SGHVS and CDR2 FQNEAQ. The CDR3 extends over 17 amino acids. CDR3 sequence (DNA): TGTGCCAGCAGCGCAGACCTGGGACAGGCAAGAATCGGGAGGCAGTACTTC. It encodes CASSADLGQARIGRQYF.

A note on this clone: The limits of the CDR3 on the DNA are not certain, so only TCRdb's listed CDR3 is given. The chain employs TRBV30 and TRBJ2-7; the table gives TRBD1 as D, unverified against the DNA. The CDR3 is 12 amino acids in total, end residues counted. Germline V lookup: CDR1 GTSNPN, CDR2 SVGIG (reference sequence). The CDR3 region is CAWATGTGGLHF.

The CDR3 region is CASSIAPTGTYEQYF. In nucleotides, the CDR3 is TGTGCCAGCAGCATAGCCCCGACAGGGACCTACGAGCAGTACTTC. The chain employs TRBV9 and TRBJ2-7, with 7 bases aligning to TRBD1. J gave up 2 bases and V 4 bases, and 9 bases lay outside the gene matches. The CDR3 has 15 residues. Germline CDR1 SGDLS, CDR2 YYNGEE.

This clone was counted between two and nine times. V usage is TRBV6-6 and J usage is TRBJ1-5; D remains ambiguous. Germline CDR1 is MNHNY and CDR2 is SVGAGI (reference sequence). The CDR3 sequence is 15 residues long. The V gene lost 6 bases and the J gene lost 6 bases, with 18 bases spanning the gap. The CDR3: CASRPRSSLGQPQHF. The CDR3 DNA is TGTGCCAGCAGGCCCAGGTCCTCCCTGGGTCAGCCCCAGCATTTT.

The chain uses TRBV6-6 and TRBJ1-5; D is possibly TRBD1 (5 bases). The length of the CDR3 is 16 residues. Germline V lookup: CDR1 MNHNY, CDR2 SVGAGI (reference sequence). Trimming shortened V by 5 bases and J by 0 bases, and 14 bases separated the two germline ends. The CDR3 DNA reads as TGTGCCAGCAGTCACCAGGGCCCAATTAGCAATCAGCCCCAGCATTTT. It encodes CASSHQGPISNQPQHF.

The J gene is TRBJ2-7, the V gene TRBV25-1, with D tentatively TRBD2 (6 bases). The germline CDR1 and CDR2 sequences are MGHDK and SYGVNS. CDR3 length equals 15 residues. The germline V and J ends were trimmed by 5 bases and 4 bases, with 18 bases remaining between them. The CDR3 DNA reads TGTGCCAGCAGTAACCCCGGGGGAGGAGGGTACGAGCAGTACTTC. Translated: CASSNPGGGGYEQYF.

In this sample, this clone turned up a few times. CDR3 sequence reads: CASSADRRGRSPLHF. The CDR3 nucleotides are TGTGCCAGCAGCGCCGACCGTAGGGGCCGGTCACCCCTCCACTTT. The chain uses TRBV7-9 and TRBJ1-6; D possibly corresponds to TRBD1 (5 bases). CDR3 length: 15 residues. Trimming left V 5 bases short and J 10 bases short, with 18 bases between. Germline CDR1 SEHNR, CDR2 FQNEAQ (reference sequence).

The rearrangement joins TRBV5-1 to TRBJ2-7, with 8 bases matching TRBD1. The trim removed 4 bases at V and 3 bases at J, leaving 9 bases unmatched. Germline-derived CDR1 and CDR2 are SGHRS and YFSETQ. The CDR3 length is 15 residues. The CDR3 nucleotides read TGCGCCAGCAGCCCCGGACAGGGTGTAAACTACGAGCAGTACTTC. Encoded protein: CASSPGQGVNYEQYF.

CDR3 in amino acids: CSVVRNTGELFF. CDR3 coding DNA: TGCAGCGTTGTCCGGAACACCGGGGAGCTGTTTTTT. The V gene is TRBV29-1, the J gene TRBJ2-2; no clear D gene. Germline CDR1 SQVTM, CDR2 ANQGSEA. V was pared by 4 bases and J by 1 base, with 4 bases between. This CDR3 spans 12 amino acids.

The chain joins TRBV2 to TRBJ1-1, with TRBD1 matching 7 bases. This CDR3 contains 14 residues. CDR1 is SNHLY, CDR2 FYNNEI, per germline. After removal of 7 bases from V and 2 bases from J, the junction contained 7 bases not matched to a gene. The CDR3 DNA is TGTGCCAGCAAGACAGGGCAAGGAAACACTGAAGCTTTCTTT. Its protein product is CASKTGQGNTEAFF.

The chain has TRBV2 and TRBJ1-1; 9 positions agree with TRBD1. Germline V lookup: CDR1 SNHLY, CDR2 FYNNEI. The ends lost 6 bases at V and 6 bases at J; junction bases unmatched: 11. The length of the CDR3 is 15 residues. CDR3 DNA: TGTGCCAGCAGAGGAAACAGGGGGCCTGGCGCTGAAGCTTTCTTT. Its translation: CASRGNRGPGAEAFF.

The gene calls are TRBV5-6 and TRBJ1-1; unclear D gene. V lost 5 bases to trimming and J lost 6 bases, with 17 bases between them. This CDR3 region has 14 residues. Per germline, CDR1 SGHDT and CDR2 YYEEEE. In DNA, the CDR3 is TGTGCCAGCAGGTATGTCGATCGTCCGGCTGAAGCTTTCTTT. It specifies CASRYVDRPAEAFF.

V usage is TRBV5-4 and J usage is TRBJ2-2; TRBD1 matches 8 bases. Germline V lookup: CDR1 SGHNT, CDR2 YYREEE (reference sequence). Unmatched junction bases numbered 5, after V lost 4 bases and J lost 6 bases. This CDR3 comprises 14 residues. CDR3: CASSTTGVAGELFF. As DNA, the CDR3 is TGTGCCAGCAGCACGACAGGGGTCGCCGGGGAGCTGTTTTTT.

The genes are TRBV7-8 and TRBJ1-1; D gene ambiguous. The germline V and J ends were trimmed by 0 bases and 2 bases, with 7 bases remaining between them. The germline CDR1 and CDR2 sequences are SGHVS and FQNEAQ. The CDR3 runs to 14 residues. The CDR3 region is CASSLADRNTEAFF. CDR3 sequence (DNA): TGTGCCAGCAGCTTAGCAGATAGAAACACTGAAGCTTTCTTT.

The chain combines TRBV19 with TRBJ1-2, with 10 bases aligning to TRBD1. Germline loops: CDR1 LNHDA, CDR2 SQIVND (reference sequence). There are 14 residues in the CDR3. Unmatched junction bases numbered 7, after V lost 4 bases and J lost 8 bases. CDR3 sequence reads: CASSTRQGARGYTF. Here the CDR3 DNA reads TGTGCCAGTAGTACCAGACAGGGGGCGCGAGGCTACACCTTC.